This TCR beta chain was identified during a study of long-term antiretroviral therapy in people with HIV. Study findings and constraints: Repertoires looked antigen-experienced, with only a slight naive shift after ART. Information pertaining to ART adherence, viral resistance or therapeutic modifications was not obtained.

Germline CDR1 reads SGHRS; CDR2 reads YFSETQ. J was trimmed by 4 bases and V by 0 bases; bases with no gene match: 9. The CDR3 contains 17 residues. Remarks on this clone: Its target is not known.

They ran version v3.0 of the immunoSEQ assay at survey level. TCRdb's table, derived via immunoSEQ multiplex PCR, lists solely in-frame clones and lacks some. The sample consists of 25,000 to 35,000 clones, roughly 90% of them appearing once. Per individual, the PBMC samples numbered at least one pre-ART and at least two post-ART. Treatment for every participant with HIV took place in the United States. The source material was unsorted PBMCs, sampled 1.8 years after starting antiretroviral therapy. The TCR originated in a woman between 18 and 29 years old with HIV. V usage is TRBV5-1 and J usage is TRBJ2-5, with 10 bases lining up with TRBD2. The CDR3 is CASSLVTSGVLGETQYF. The DNA for the CDR3 is TGCGCCAGCAGCTTGGTTACTAGCGGGGTGTTGGGAGAGACCCAGTACTTC.